In this sample, the clone carrying this T cell receptor (beta chain) turned up a few times. The library gave individual cDNA molecules unique molecular identifiers. TCRdb re-derived calls from the RACE reads in MiXCR, one entry per CDR3 protein. The sample comprises nearly 80,000 distinct CDR3 sequences, approximately 10% of which are singletons, and under 1.5% rests with the top ten. This entry comes from a study of human T cells and chemical hapten exposure. At the level of the study: Variation in per-sample TCR yields came mainly from small pooled library volume differences.

CDR3 length equals 13 residues. The germline V gene encodes CDR1 SGHVS and CDR2 FNYEAQ. V gave up 0 bases and J gave up 4 bases, with 6 bases separating them. Time point described: patch test 1, 2 weeks after DPC sensitization. Treatment indicated: therapeutic diphenylcyclopropenone sensitization with weekly scalp DPC. The chain combines TRBV7-6 with TRBJ1-2; perhaps TRBD1 as D (6 bases). The clonotype originates from a woman in her 50s with alopecia areata. Some clones in this sample may be carry-over from other donors' samples. This specimen was whole blood, taken in connection with sensitization to the hapten diphenylcyclopropenone (DPC). The CDR3 DNA is TGTGCCAGCAGCTTAGCCAGGGGCTATGGCTACACCTTC. This encodes CASSLARGYGYTF.